This T cell receptor beta chain was profiled in a study of breast tumors, draining lymph nodes, adjacent tissues. This clonotype was seen at least ten times. One entry per CDR3 protein results from TCRdb running MiXCR on the multiplex PCR reads. The repertoire includes 200,000 or so distinct CDR3 sequences, over 25% of them detected once, and around 4.5% sits in the top ten. V was shortened by 1 base and J by 6 bases, with 4 bases between the two germline ends. Germline V gives CDR1 LGHDT, CDR2 YNNKEL (reference sequence). The CDR3 length is 11 residues. The lymph nodes were axillary draining lymph nodes from breast cancer patients.

This TCR was sampled from a female donor with breast cancer. Some clones in this sample may be carry-over from other donors' samples. The material sequenced was axillary lymph node tissue. The chain is built from TRBV3-1 and TRBJ2-7; D is unclear. In DNA, the CDR3 is TGTGCCAGCAGCCAAGTTGGCGAGCAGTACTTC. It specifies CASSQVGEQYF.